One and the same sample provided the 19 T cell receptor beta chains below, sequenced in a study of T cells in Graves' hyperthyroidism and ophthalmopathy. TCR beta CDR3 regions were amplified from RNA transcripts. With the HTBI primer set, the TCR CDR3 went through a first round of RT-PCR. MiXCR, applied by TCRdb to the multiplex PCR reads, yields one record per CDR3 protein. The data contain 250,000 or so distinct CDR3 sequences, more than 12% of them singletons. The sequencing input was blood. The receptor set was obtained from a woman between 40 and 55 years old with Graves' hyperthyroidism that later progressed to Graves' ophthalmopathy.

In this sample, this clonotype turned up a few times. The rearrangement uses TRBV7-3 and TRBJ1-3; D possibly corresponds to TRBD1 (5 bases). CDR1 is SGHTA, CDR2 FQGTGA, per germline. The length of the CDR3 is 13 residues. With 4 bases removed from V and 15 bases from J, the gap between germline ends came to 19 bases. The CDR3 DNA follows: TGTGCCAGCAGCTCCATCGACCGGGACTCAAAATATTTT. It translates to CASSSIDRDSKYF. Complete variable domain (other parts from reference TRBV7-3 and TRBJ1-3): GAGVSQTPSNKVTEKGKYVELRCDPISGHTALYWYRQSLGQGPEFLIYFQGTGAADDSGLPNDRFFAVRPEGSVSTLKIQRTERGDSAVYLCASSSIDRDSKYFGEGSWLTVV.

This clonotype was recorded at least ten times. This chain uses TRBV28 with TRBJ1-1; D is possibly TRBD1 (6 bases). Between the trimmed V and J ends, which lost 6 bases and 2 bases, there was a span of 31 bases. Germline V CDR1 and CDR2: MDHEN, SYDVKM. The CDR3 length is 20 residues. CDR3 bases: TGTGCCAGCAGACCACATGAATGGGGGCAAGGAAGCAGATCCAACACTGAAGCTTTCTTT. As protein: CASRPHEWGQGSRSNTEAFF.

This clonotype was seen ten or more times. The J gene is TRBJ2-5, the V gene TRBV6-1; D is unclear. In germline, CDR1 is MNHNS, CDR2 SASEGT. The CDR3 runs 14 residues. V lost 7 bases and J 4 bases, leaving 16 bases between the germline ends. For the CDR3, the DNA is TGTGCCAGCAAATCACTTCATAGCCGAGAGACCCAGTACTTC. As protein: CASKSLHSRETQYF.

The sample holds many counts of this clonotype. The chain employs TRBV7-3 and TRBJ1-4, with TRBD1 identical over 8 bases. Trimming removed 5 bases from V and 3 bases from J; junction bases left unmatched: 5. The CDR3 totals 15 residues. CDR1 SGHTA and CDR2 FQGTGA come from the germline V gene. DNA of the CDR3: TGTGCCAGCAGCGAGACAGGGGCTCCTAATGAAAAACTGTTTTTT. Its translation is CASSETGAPNEKLFF.

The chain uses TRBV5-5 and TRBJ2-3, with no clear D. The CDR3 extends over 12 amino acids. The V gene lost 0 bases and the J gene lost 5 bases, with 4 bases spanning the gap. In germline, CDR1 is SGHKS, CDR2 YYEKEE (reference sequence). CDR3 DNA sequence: TGTGCCAGCAGCTTGGTCCTAGATACGCAGTATTTT. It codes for CASSLVLDTQYF.

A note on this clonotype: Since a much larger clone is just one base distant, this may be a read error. For the CDR3, the DNA is TGTGCCAGCAGCTTAGGGGGGACTATCACTGAAGCTTTCTTT. It codes for CASSLGGTITEAFF. V and J are TRBV7-9 and TRBJ1-1; D perhaps matches TRBD1 (5 bases). The CDR3 has 14 amino acids. Germline V CDR1 and CDR2: SEHNR, FQNEAQ (reference sequence). Trimming stripped 1 base from V and 4 bases from J, with 10 bases between.

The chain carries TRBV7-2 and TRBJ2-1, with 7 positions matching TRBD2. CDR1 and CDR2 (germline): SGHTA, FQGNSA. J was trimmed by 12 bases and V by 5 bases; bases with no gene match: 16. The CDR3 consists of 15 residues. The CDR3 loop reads CASSQESRGTGGQFF. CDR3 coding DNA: TGTGCCAGCAGCCAAGAGTCGCGGGGGACGGGGGGGCAGTTCTTC.

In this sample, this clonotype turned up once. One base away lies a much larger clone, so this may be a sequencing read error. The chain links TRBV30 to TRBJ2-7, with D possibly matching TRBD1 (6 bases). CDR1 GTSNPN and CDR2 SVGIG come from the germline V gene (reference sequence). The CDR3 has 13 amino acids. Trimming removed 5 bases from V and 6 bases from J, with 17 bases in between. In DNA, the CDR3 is TGTGCCTGGGAAGATGGGGGCGGCTTCGAGCAGTACTTC. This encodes CAWEDGGGFEQYF.

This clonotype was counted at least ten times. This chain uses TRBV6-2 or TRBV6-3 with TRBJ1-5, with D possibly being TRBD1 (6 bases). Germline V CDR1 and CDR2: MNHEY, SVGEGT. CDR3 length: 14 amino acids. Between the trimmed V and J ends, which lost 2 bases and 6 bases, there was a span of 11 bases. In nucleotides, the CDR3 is TGTGCCAGCAGTTACGGCGGGGGCGGTCAGCCCCAGCATTTT. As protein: CASSYGGGGQPQHF.

The CDR3 loop is CASSQSSGLVSYEQYF. CDR3 coding DNA: TGTGCCAGCAGCCAGAGTAGCGGGCTTGTCTCCTACGAGCAGTACTTC. The chain couples TRBV4-2 to TRBJ2-7, with 7 bases lining up with TRBD2. Germline V CDR1 and CDR2: LGHNA, YNFKEQ. CDR3 size: 16 residues. Trimming at V came to 3 bases and at J to 0 bases, leaving 8 bases not matched to a gene.

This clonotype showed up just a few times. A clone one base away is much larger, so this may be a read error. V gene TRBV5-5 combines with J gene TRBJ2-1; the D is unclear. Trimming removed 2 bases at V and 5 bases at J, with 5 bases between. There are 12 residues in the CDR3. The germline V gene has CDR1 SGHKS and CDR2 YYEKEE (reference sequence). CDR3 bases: TGTGCCAGCAGCTTTCTCGACAATGAGCAGTTCTTC. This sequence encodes CASSFLDNEQFF.

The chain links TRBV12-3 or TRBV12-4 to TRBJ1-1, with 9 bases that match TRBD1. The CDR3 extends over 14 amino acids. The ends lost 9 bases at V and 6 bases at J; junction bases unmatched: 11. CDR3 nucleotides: TGTGCCAGTCGCCGGGACAGGGTACTTCCTGAAGCTTTCTTT. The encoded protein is CASRRDRVLPEAFF.

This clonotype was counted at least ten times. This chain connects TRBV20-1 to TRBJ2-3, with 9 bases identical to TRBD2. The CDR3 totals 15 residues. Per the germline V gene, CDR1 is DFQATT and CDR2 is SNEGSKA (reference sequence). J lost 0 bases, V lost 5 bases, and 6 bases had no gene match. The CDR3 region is CSAPIAGDSTDTQYF. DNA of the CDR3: TGCAGTGCTCCAATAGCGGGAGATAGCACAGATACGCAGTATTTT.

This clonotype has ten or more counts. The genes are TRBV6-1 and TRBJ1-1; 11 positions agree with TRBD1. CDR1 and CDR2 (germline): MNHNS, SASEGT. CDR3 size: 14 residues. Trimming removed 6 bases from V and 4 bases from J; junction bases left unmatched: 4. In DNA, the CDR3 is TGTGCCAGCAGAGAGGGACAGGGGGGCACTGAAGCTTTCTTT. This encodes CASREGQGGTEAFF.

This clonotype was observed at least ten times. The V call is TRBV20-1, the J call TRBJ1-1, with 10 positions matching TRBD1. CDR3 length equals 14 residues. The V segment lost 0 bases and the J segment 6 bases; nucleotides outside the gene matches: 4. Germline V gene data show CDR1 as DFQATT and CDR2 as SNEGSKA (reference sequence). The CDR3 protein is CSAREPDRGAEAFF. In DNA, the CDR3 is TGCAGTGCTAGAGAGCCGGACAGGGGGGCTGAAGCTTTCTTT.

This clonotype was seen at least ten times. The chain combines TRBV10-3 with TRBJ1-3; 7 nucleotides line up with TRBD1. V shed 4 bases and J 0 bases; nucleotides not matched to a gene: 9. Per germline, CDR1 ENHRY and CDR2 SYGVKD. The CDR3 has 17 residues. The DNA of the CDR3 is TGTGCCATCAGTGGAAGACAGGGAAAGGGCTCTGGAAACACCATATATTTT. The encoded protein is CAISGRQGKGSGNTIYF.

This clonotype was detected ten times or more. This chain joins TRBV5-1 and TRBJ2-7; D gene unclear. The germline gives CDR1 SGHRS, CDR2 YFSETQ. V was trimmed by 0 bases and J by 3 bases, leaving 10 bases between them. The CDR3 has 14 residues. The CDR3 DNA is TGCGCCAGCAGCTTGGGGCGGTCCAACTACGAGCAGTACTTC. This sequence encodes CASSLGRSNYEQYF. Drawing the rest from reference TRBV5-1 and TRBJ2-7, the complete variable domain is KAGVTQTPRYLIKTRGQQVTLSCSPISGHRSVSWYQQTPGQGLQFLFEYFSETQRNKGNFPGRFSGRQFSNSRSEMNVSTLELGDSALYLCASSLGRSNYEQYFGPGTRLTVT.

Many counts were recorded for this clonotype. The CDR3 loop is CSGGTTERVDEQFF. The CDR3 DNA is TGCAGTGGTGGGACTACGGAACGTGTCGATGAGCAGTTCTTC. The gene calls are TRBV20-1 and TRBJ2-1, with TRBD2 identical over 7 bases. This CDR3 contains 14 residues. CDR1 is DFQATT and CDR2 is SNEGSKA in the germline V gene (reference sequence). V was pared by 7 bases and J by 8 bases, with 14 bases of the junction left unmatched.

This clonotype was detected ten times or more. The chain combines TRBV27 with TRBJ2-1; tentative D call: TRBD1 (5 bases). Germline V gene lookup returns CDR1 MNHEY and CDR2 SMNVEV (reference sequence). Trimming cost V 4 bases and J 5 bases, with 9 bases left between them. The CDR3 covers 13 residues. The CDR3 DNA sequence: TGTGCCAGCAGTTCGACAGAGGACAATGAGCAGTTCTTC. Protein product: CASSSTEDNEQFF.